The 14 T cell receptor beta chains presented below share a single source sample, sequenced in a study of blood T cell repertoires in COVID-19. TCRdb's copy holds only in-frame clones and misses some; the assay was immunoSEQ multiplex PCR. Of 75,000 or so clones detected, 88% appear once; the ten largest clones hold about 7%. Input material: peripheral blood. The receptors come from a man aged 70-80 years with acute or convalescent COVID-19.

The rearrangement joins TRBV27 to TRBJ1-4; 8 nucleotides match TRBD1. This CDR3 contains 14 residues. Germline V gene lookup returns CDR1 MNHEY and CDR2 SMNVEV (reference sequence). J lost 8 bases, V lost 5 bases, and 7 bases had no gene match. CDR3 nucleotide sequence: TGTGCCAGCAGTCGACCGGGACAGGCGGAAAAACTGTTTTTT. It translates to CASSRPGQAEKLFF. Full variable domain (remainder filled in from reference TRBV27 and TRBJ1-4): EAQVTQNPRYLITVTGKKLTVTCSQNMNHEYMSWYRQDPGLGLRQIYYSMNVEVTDKGDVPEGYKVSRKEKRNFPLILESPSPNQTSLYFCASSRPGQAEKLFFGSGTQLSVL.

The chain joins TRBV11-2 to TRBJ1-2, with 8 bases matching TRBD1. CDR3 length equals 14 residues. Unmatched junction bases numbered 1, after V lost 0 bases and J lost 4 bases. Germline CDR1 is SGHAT and CDR2 is FQNNGV. The CDR3 region is CASSLDGQGYGYTF. The CDR3 nucleotides are TGTGCCAGCAGCTTAGACGGACAGGGCTATGGCTACACCTTC.

The rearrangement links TRBV27 to TRBJ1-5; no firm D call. Germline V lookup: CDR1 MNHEY, CDR2 SMNVEV (reference sequence). Trimming cost V 2 bases and J 0 bases, with 8 bases left between them. This CDR3 is 15 amino acids long. The CDR3 nucleotides read TGTGCCAGCAGTTTAGGGCAGAATAGCAATCAGCCCCAGCATTTT. It is translated as CASSLGQNSNQPQHF.

The CDR3 protein is CASSSAGTARNTIYF. CDR3 coding DNA: TGTGCCAGCAGTTCCGCCGGGACAGCAAGAAACACCATATATTTT. The rearrangement links TRBV6-5 to TRBJ1-3; 7 bases match TRBD1. The CDR3 consists of 15 residues. CDR1 and CDR2 (germline): MNHEY, SVGAGI. The trim removed 4 bases at V and 5 bases at J, leaving 8 bases unmatched.

This clone was observed a single time. V is TRBV19 and J is TRBJ2-2, with 7 bases matching TRBD2. The germline V gene has CDR1 LNHDA and CDR2 SQIVND (reference sequence). The CDR3 runs 17 residues. V shed 2 bases, J shed 8 bases, and the junction held 14 bases outside the gene matches. The CDR3 DNA sequence: TGTGCCAGTAGTATAATGCCTAGCGGTCTCACACCGGGGGAGCTGTTTTTT. Translating it yields CASSIMPSGLTPGELFF.

The chain recombines TRBV10-1 with TRBJ1-5, with unresolved D. The CDR3 is 15 residues long. Germline-derived CDR1 and CDR2 are WNHNN and SYGVQD (reference sequence). V was cut by 0 bases and J by 2 bases, with 8 bases left in between. The DNA of the CDR3 is TGCGCCAGCAGTGAGTCGCGGCCCTGCAATCAGCCCCAGCATTTT. Its protein product is CASSESRPCNQPQHF.

The chain joins TRBV10-3 to TRBJ2-7, with D tentatively TRBD1 (5 bases). V was clipped by 6 bases and J by 4 bases, with 19 bases between them. CDR1 and CDR2 from the germline V gene are ENHRY and SYGVKD. This CDR3 is built from 15 residues. CDR3 nucleotides: TGTGCCATCAGCCAAGGGGTCCCCCCCTTATACGAGCAGTACTTC. Its translation: CAISQGVPPLYEQYF.

The CDR3 DNA is TGTGCCAGCAGCCCGAGGCCGCCTGGCGGGAGAACAAACACCGGGGAGCTGTTTTTT. Translating gives CASSPRPPGGRTNTGELFF. The rearrangement links TRBV9 to TRBJ2-2; 7 positions match TRBD2. V lost 4 bases, J lost 2 bases, and 17 bases stayed unmatched. The CDR3 length is 19 residues. Germline V gives CDR1 SGDLS, CDR2 YYNGEE.

This clone was counted only a few times. The genes are TRBV28 and TRBJ2-7; the match to TRBD2 covers 15 bases. Germline values: CDR1 MDHEN, CDR2 SYDVKM. Trimming cost V 5 bases and J 0 bases; bases outside gene matches: 8. The CDR3 spans 18 residues. CDR3 residues: CASSTQGLAGGSSYEQYF. CDR3 nucleotides: TGTGCCAGCAGTACACAAGGACTAGCGGGAGGGAGCTCCTACGAGCAGTACTTC.

V and J are TRBV19 and TRBJ2-1; TRBD2 agrees at 11 bases. V dropped 5 bases and J dropped 8; count of bases not matched to a gene: 11. The CDR3 consists of 16 residues. Germline lookup yields CDR1 LNHDA and CDR2 SQIVND (reference sequence). The CDR3 protein is CASSSVGIAGGDEQFF. The CDR3 nucleotides are TGTGCCAGTAGTTCAGTAGGGATAGCGGGAGGGGATGAGCAGTTCTTC. The variable domain in full, completed from reference TRBV19 and TRBJ2-1, reads DGGITQSPKYLFRKEGQNVTLSCEQNLNHDAMYWYRQDPGQGLRLIYYSQIVNDFQKGDIAEGYSVSREKKESFPLTVTSAQKNPTAFYLCASSSVGIAGGDEQFFGPGTRLTVL.

The chain uses TRBV24-1 and TRBJ2-3; D may be TRBD2 (6 bases). The CDR3 covers 13 residues. Trimming pared 6 bases from V and 4 bases from J, leaving 10 bases between. The germline V gene has CDR1 KGHDR and CDR2 SFDVKD. For the CDR3, the DNA is TGTGCCACCAGTTCCTGGGAGGCAGATACGCAGTATTTT. Encoded protein: CATSSWEADTQYF.

This chain uses TRBV25-1 with TRBJ1-6; 9 nucleotides line up with TRBD1. The trim removed 2 bases at V and 7 bases at J, leaving 3 bases unmatched. The CDR3 is made up of 15 amino acids. Germline V gene data show CDR1 as MGHDK and CDR2 as SYGVNS. This chain's CDR3 is CASSEETGGNSPLHF. In DNA, the CDR3 is TGTGCCAGCAGTGAAGAGACAGGGGGGAATTCACCCCTCCACTTT.

This clone appeared a single time. J is TRBJ2-3 and V is TRBV7-9; a possible D gene is TRBD1 (6 bases). CDR1 and CDR2 (germline): SEHNR, FQNEAQ (reference sequence). The CDR3 spans 14 residues. Deletions cut 1 base from V and 2 bases from J, with 7 bases between. The CDR3 DNA follows: TGTGCCAGCAGCTTAGGACAGGTCACAGATACGCAGTATTTT. Its translation: CASSLGQVTDTQYF.

This clone was seen only once. The chain uses TRBV5-1 and TRBJ1-1; the D is unclear. Germline-derived CDR1 and CDR2 are SGHRS and YFSETQ. V lost 0 bases and J lost 6, with 9 bases in between. This CDR3 has 13 residues. The CDR3 nucleotides read TGCGCCAGCAGCTTGGATTTGGCTTCTGAAGCTTTCTTT. Translated: CASSLDLASEAFF.